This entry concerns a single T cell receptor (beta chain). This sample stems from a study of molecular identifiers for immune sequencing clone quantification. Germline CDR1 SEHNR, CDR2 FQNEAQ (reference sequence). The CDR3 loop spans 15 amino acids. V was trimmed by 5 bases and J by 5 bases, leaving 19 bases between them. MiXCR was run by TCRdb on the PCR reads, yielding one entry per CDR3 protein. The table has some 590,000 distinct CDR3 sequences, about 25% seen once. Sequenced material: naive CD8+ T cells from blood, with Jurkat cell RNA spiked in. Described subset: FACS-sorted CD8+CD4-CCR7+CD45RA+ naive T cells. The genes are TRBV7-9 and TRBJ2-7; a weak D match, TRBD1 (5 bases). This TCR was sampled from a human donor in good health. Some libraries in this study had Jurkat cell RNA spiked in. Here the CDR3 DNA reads TGTGCCAGCAGCCCCCCCTTGGGGCAGTCCAACGAGCAGTACTTC. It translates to CASSPPLGQSNEQYF.